These 25 T cell receptor beta chains share one sample of origin, sequenced in a study of blood T cell repertoires in COVID-19. The table came from immunoSEQ multiplex PCR; TCRdb's copy has only in-frame clones and leaves some out. The sample shows approximately 300,000 clones, approximately 91% of them seen only once. Sample: peripheral blood. Receptors were obtained from a woman in her twenties or thirties with COVID-19, enrolled during active disease.

The rearrangement uses TRBV7-9 and TRBJ1-2; D gene uncertain. The CDR3 runs 15 residues. Trimming cost V 4 bases and J 0 bases, with 12 bases left between them. Germline loops: CDR1 SEHNR, CDR2 FQNEAQ (reference sequence). The CDR3 nucleotides read TGTGCCAGCAGCTCGGTGCAGGAACCTAACTATGGCTACACCTTC. It specifies CASSSVQEPNYGYTF. The variable domain in full, completed from reference TRBV7-9 and TRBJ1-2, reads DTGVSQNPRHKITKRGQNVTFRCDPISEHNRLYWYRQTLGQGPEFLTYFQNEAQLEKSRLLSDRFSAERPKGSFSTLEIQRTEQGDSAMYLCASSSVQEPNYGYTFGSGTRLTVV.

The chain joins TRBV7-2 to TRBJ1-5, with D possibly matching TRBD1 (5 bases). Germline CDR1 reads SGHTA; CDR2 reads FQGNSA. V lost 2 bases and J 6 bases, leaving 11 bases between the germline ends. CDR3 length: 14 residues. The CDR3 loop is CASSLQGWSQPQHF. CDR3 bases: TGTGCCAGCAGCTTACAGGGATGGAGTCAGCCCCAGCATTTT.

V is TRBV2 and J is TRBJ1-6; D is uncertain. Germline CDR1 and CDR2: SNHLY and FYNNEI. The V and J ends lost 1 base and 8 bases respectively, with 9 bases between them. The CDR3 has 14 amino acids. In DNA form, the CDR3 reads TGTGCCAGCAGTGAAGGGGCGGACTATTCACCCCTCCACTTT. Protein: CASSEGADYSPLHF.

The CDR3 loop reads CASSPAARSYEQYF. The CDR3 coding sequence is TGTGCCAGCAGCCCCGCAGCTAGGTCCTACGAGCAGTACTTC. The chain joins TRBV9 to TRBJ2-7; D remains unclear. V gave up 4 bases and J gave up 1 base, with 12 bases separating them. In germline, CDR1 is SGDLS, CDR2 YYNGEE. The CDR3 runs 14 residues. Supplemented by reference TRBV9 and TRBJ2-7, the full variable domain reads DSGVTQTPKHLITATGQRVTLRCSPRSGDLSVYWYQQSLDQGLQFLIQYYNGEERAKGNILERFSAQQFPDLHSELNLSSLELGDSALYFCASSPAARSYEQYFGPGTRLTVT.

V and J are TRBV27 and TRBJ2-7; D remains unclear. Germline CDR1 reads MNHEY; CDR2 reads SMNVEV (reference sequence). The CDR3 is 15 residues long. Trimming cost V 10 bases and J 3 bases, with 22 bases left between them. The CDR3 loop reads CATTTNIASLYEQYF. The CDR3 DNA reads as TGTGCCACCACGACGAATATAGCTTCCCTCTACGAGCAGTACTTC.

The chain links TRBV19 to TRBJ2-6; D perhaps matches TRBD2 (5 bases). The CDR3 consists of 15 residues. Per germline, CDR1 LNHDA and CDR2 SQIVND (reference sequence). V lost 6 bases and J lost 4, with 13 bases in between. In nucleotides, the CDR3 is TGTGCCAGTAGCCTCCGGGGAGACGGGGCCAACGTCCTGACTTTC. Translation: CASSLRGDGANVLTF.

The genes are TRBV27 and TRBJ2-7; TRBD1 matches at 8 bases. Germline trimming cut 5 bases from V and 6 bases from J; bases unmatched to any gene: 6. The CDR3 consists of 13 residues. Germline V gives CDR1 MNHEY, CDR2 SMNVEV (reference sequence). The chain's CDR3 is CASSPLGQGEQYF. The CDR3 DNA is TGTGCCAGCAGTCCCCTAGGACAGGGCGAGCAGTACTTC.

The rearrangement links TRBV11-2 to TRBJ2-4; D might be TRBD2 (5 bases). CDR1 and CDR2 (germline): SGHAT, FQNNGV. This CDR3 spans 14 amino acids. V lost 4 bases and J lost 2, with 9 bases in between. CDR3 bases: TGTGCCAGCAGCTGGCCCGGGACCAAAAACATTCAGTACTTC. This sequence encodes CASSWPGTKNIQYF.

This clone showed up just once. This rearrangement joins TRBV6-1 to TRBJ1-3; D possibly corresponds to TRBD1 (5 bases). Germline V gene sequence: CDR1 MNHNS, CDR2 SASEGT. Trimming shortened V by 3 bases and J by 4 bases, and 10 bases separated the two germline ends. CDR3 size: 14 residues. CDR3 in amino acids: CASSESRQGNTIYF. Written as DNA, the CDR3 is TGTGCCAGCAGTGAGTCCCGACAGGGAAACACCATATATTTT.

The chain's CDR3 is CATSRDPGAGETQYF. For the CDR3, the DNA is TGTGCCACCAGCAGAGATCCAGGGGCGGGCGAGACCCAGTACTTC. V and J are TRBV15 and TRBJ2-5, with TRBD1 as a possible D gene (6 bases). The V gene's germline CDR1 is LNHNV and CDR2 YYDKDF (reference sequence). This CDR3 contains 15 residues. The ends were cut back, 0 bases at V and 5 bases at J, with 13 bases in the middle. Using reference TRBV15 and TRBJ2-5 for the parts outside the CDR3, the full variable domain is DAMVIQNPRYQVTQFGKPVTLSCSQTLNHNVMYWYQQKSSQAPKLLFHYYDKDFNNEADTPDNFQSRRPNTSFCFLDIRSPGLGDTAMYLCATSRDPGAGETQYFGPGTRLLVL.

A single count supports this clone. The chain links TRBV18 to TRBJ1-5, with TRBD1 identical over 10 bases. Germline assignment: CDR1 KGHSH and CDR2 LQKENI. CDR3 length: 15 residues. V was clipped by 3 bases and J by 5 bases; unmatched bases: 4. CDR3 bases: TGTGCCAGCTCACCCACCGGGACAGGGGATCAGCCCCAGCATTTT. This sequence encodes CASSPTGTGDQPQHF.

The V call is TRBV18, the J call TRBJ1-1; 8 bases map to TRBD1. This CDR3 has 16 amino acids. From germline, CDR1 is KGHSH and CDR2 LQKENI. V shed 3 bases, J shed 3 bases, and the junction held 9 bases outside the gene matches. CDR3 amino acids: CASSPIEDRADTEAFF. In nucleotides, the CDR3 is TGTGCCAGCTCACCGATTGAGGACAGGGCGGACACTGAAGCTTTCTTT.

The V and J genes are TRBV7-9 and TRBJ2-2; 13 nucleotides match TRBD2. Germline V gene sequence: CDR1 SEHNR, CDR2 FQNEAQ (reference sequence). J gave up 6 bases and V 0 bases, and 7 bases lay outside the gene matches. The CDR3 sequence is 18 residues long. CDR3 amino acids: CASSLAETSGRPPGELFF. CDR3 nucleotides: TGTGCCAGCAGCTTAGCGGAGACTAGCGGGAGGCCCCCCGGGGAGCTGTTTTTT.

About this clone: This may come from a read error, since a much larger clone is one base off. This sample includes further DNA sequences coding for the same CDR3. The chain couples TRBV7-6 to TRBJ2-5; no clear D gene. V lost 4 bases to trimming and J lost 3 bases, with 6 bases between them. Germline CDR1 and CDR2: SGHVS and FNYEAQ. This CDR3 region has 12 residues. The DNA for the CDR3 is TGTGCCAGCAGCTCGAGAGAAGAGACCCAGTACTTC. As protein: CASSSREETQYF.

This chain joins TRBV7-9 and TRBJ1-6, with D unresolved. Germline V CDR1 and CDR2: SEHNR, FQNEAQ (reference sequence). The CDR3 sequence is 14 residues long. With 1 base removed from V and 7 bases from J, the gap between germline ends came to 8 bases. The CDR3 sequence: CASSLVRGNSPLHF. The DNA for the CDR3 is TGTGCCAGCAGCTTAGTCCGGGGAAATTCACCCCTCCACTTT.

This chain joins TRBV9 and TRBJ1-5, with D tentatively TRBD1 (5 bases). The V end was cut by 0 bases, the J end by 1 base, with 8 bases between. Germline values: CDR1 SGDLS, CDR2 YYNGEE. This CDR3 is built from 15 residues. The CDR3 sequence: CASSVAGSSNQPQHF. The CDR3 bases are TGTGCCAGCAGCGTAGCAGGGTCGAGCAATCAGCCCCAGCATTTT.

This chain's CDR3 is CASGLAGGPTQYF. The CDR3 DNA reads TGTGCCTCGGGACTAGCGGGAGGGCCTACGCAGTATTTT. V is TRBV30 and J is TRBJ2-3; 16 nucleotides match TRBD2. The CDR3 is made up of 13 amino acids. The junction had 3 bases not matched to a gene; V was cut back by 7 bases and J by 8 bases. CDR1 is GTSNPN, CDR2 SVGIG, per germline (reference sequence).

The chain uses TRBV24-1 and TRBJ1-3; the D gene is possibly TRBD1 (5 bases). Germline V gene data show CDR1 as KGHDR and CDR2 as SFDVKD. The CDR3 covers 13 residues. V was cut by 8 bases and J by 3 bases, with 10 bases left in between. The CDR3 nucleotides read TGTGCCACCAAAGGGGCGGATGGAAACACCATATATTTT. Its protein is CATKGADGNTIYF.

The rearrangement links TRBV9 to TRBJ1-4, with 8 bases that match TRBD1. The CDR3 covers 14 residues. Germline CDR1 reads SGDLS; CDR2 reads YYNGEE. Germline trimming cut 3 bases from V and 8 bases from J; bases unmatched to any gene: 6. This CDR3 reads CASSAGQGVEKLFF. The DNA of the CDR3 is TGTGCCAGCAGCGCAGGACAGGGAGTGGAAAAACTGTTTTTT.

A few counts support this clone. The genes are TRBV10-2 and TRBJ1-5, with a possible D match to TRBD1 (6 bases). Deletions cut 4 bases from V and 4 bases from J, with 11 bases between. Germline CDR1 is WSHSY and CDR2 is SAAADI. The CDR3 extends over 14 amino acids. The DNA for the CDR3 is TGCGCCAGCAGTGGCGGGGGGCGGAATCAGCCCCAGCATTTT. The encoded protein is CASSGGGRNQPQHF.

The J gene is TRBJ1-2, the V gene TRBV18; a weak D match, TRBD1 (5 bases). This CDR3 has 15 residues. Trimming left V 4 bases short and J 3 bases short, with 15 bases between. Germline values: CDR1 KGHSH, CDR2 LQKENI. The CDR3 DNA follows: TGTGCCAGCTCACGAGACAGCCGGGGGGACTATGGCTACACCTTC. Translated, it gives CASSRDSRGDYGYTF.

The CDR3 reads CASSLDLSGNTIYF. In DNA, the CDR3 is TGCGCCAGCAGCTTGGATTTATCTGGAAACACCATATATTTT. The V gene is TRBV5-1, the J gene TRBJ1-3, with D unresolved. V was cut by 0 bases and J by 1 base, with 5 bases left in between. Germline lookup yields CDR1 SGHRS and CDR2 YFSETQ. The CDR3 extends over 14 amino acids.

The rearrangement joins TRBV2 to TRBJ1-4, with a tentative D call TRBD1 (5 bases). V was trimmed by 6 bases and J by 0 bases, leaving 11 bases between them. CDR1 SNHLY and CDR2 FYNNEI come from the germline V gene. CDR3 size: 15 residues. This chain's CDR3 is CASRLDIPTNEKLFF. The CDR3 DNA reads as TGTGCCAGCAGGTTGGACATACCAACTAATGAAAAACTGTTTTTT. The complete variable domain, with remaining parts taken from reference TRBV2 and TRBJ1-4, reads EPEVTQTPSHQVTQMGQEVILRCVPISNHLYFYWYRQILGQKVEFLVSFYNNEISEKSEIFDDQFSVERPDGSNFTLKIRSTKLEDSAMYFCASRLDIPTNEKLFFGSGTQLSVL.

The V and J genes are TRBV2 and TRBJ1-5; 10 nucleotides agree with TRBD1. This CDR3 has 18 amino acids. Germline CDR1 SNHLY, CDR2 FYNNEI. V lost 5 bases, J lost 0 bases, and 10 bases stayed unmatched. The CDR3 DNA reads as TGTGCCAGCAGTACCCACAGGGGACAGGGGATTAGCAATCAGCCCCAGCATTTT. As protein: CASSTHRGQGISNQPQHF.

The chain couples TRBV5-8 to TRBJ2-3; 7 bases match TRBD2. V lost 7 bases to trimming and J lost 14 bases; unmatched junction nucleotides: 22. This CDR3 has 15 residues. Germline assignment: CDR1 SGHTS and CDR2 YDEGEE. CDR3 sequence reads: CASGISLSAGERPYF. CDR3 sequence (DNA): TGTGCCAGCGGAATCTCGTTATCGGCGGGAGAACGGCCGTATTTT.